The TCR beta chain under discussion was sequenced for a study of monozygotic twins with inflammatory bowel disease. Germline V lookup: CDR1 SGHKS, CDR2 YYEKEE (reference sequence). CDR3 size: 11 residues. Template switching incorporated UMIs with a 6-nucleotide sample barcode. Two nested PCRs, of approximately 16 and 9 cycles, processed TCRalpha and TCRbeta cDNA. One entry per CDR3 protein, without DNA, is what TCRdb gives after re-calling the 5' RACE reads. The sample has approximately 400,000 distinct CDR3 sequences; the top ten hold around 2.5%. The chain combines TRBV5-5 with TRBJ2-7; TCRdb picks TRBD1, but there is no DNA to check that call. Sequencing was performed on blood. The clonotype comes from a human donor with ulcerative colitis or Crohn's disease, or a healthy co-twin of an affected twin (not recorded which). The CDR3 spells CASGQTYEQYF.